These 30 T cell receptor beta chains share one sample of origin, sequenced in a study of low-dose radiotherapy and immunotherapy resistance in tumors. With TRAV- and TRBV-specific primers, first-strand cDNA was made, covering the alpha and beta chains. Both a constant-region primer and a V-primer adapter served to amplify TCRs across approximately 19 PCR cycles. TCRdb passed the reads through MiXCR, listing each CDR3 protein once. Of tens of thousands of distinct CDR3 sequences listed, less than 25% were seen once; the top ten hold 9.5% to 15%. The time point: after trial treatment. Treatment indicated: LDRT plus nivolumab, ipilimumab, low-dose cyclophosphamide and aspirin (RACIN trial). Specimen: PBMCs, collected after low-dose radiotherapy plus immunotherapy. The receptor set was obtained from a female donor with ovarian cancer.

This clonotype was observed at least ten times. This chain links TRBV11-3 with TRBJ2-6, with D tentatively TRBD2 (6 bases). This CDR3 is built from 18 residues. The V gene lost 2 bases and the J gene lost 0 bases, with 14 bases spanning the gap. CDR1 and CDR2 from the germline V gene are SGHNT and YENEEA. The CDR3 here is CASSLRRGGYSGANVLTF. CDR3 DNA sequence: TGTGCCAGCAGCTTAAGGAGGGGTGGATACTCTGGGGCCAACGTCCTGACTTTC.

This clonotype showed up many times. J is TRBJ2-1 and V is TRBV6-2 or TRBV6-3; 15 nucleotides align to TRBD2. V shed 5 bases, J shed 14 bases, and the junction held 16 bases outside the gene matches. From germline, CDR1 is MNHEY and CDR2 SVGEGT. The CDR3 covers 17 residues. The CDR3 region is CASSVAKGLAGGTGEFF. DNA of the CDR3: TGTGCCAGCAGTGTCGCCAAGGGACTAGCGGGAGGAACGGGGGAGTTCTTC.

The chain recombines TRBV5-1 with TRBJ2-1; 10 positions match TRBD2. The CDR3 totals 16 residues. CDR1 is SGHRS and CDR2 is YFSETQ in the germline V gene. Germline trimming cut 0 bases from V and 7 bases from J; bases unmatched to any gene: 7. The CDR3 DNA is TGCGCCAGCAGCTTGGTGTCTAGCGGGAGTGCAAATGAGCAGTTCTTC. Translating it yields CASSLVSSGSANEQFF.

This clonotype appeared many times. The chain combines TRBV4-3 with TRBJ1-2; maybe TRBD1 (5 bases). The germline V gene has CDR1 LGHNA and CDR2 YSLEER. The V end lost 4 bases, the J end lost 4 bases, and 19 bases lay between the germline ends. This CDR3 comprises 16 residues. The DNA for the CDR3 is TGCGCCAGCAGCCGCGGGCAAAGACAGAACCCCTATGGCTACACCTTC. This codes for CASSRGQRQNPYGYTF.

This clonotype was picked up many times. The chain has TRBV23-1 and TRBJ2-6, with 7 bases fitting TRBD2. TRBV23-1 is classed as an ORF, of uncertain function. This CDR3 contains 20 residues. Germline trimming cut 1 base from V and 2 bases from J; bases unmatched to any gene: 14. The CDR3 DNA reads TGCGCCAGCAGTCAATTGGTGGACCGGGAGGCTCCGACTGGGGCCAACGTCCTGACTTTC. Translating it yields CASSQLVDREAPTGANVLTF.

This clonotype has at least ten counts. V usage is TRBV9 and J usage is TRBJ1-6; 9 nucleotides line up with TRBD1. The CDR3 spans 16 residues. With V trimmed by 3 bases and J by 6 bases, 7 bases remained unmatched. Germline lookup yields CDR1 SGDLS and CDR2 YYNGEE. This chain's CDR3 is CASSGRAGQGNSPLHF. CDR3 nucleotides: TGTGCCAGCAGCGGACGGGCGGGACAGGGTAATTCACCCCTCCACTTT.

This clonotype showed up many times. This chain joins TRBV28 and TRBJ2-3; 8 nucleotides align to TRBD2. In germline, CDR1 is MDHEN, CDR2 SYDVKM. V lost 4 bases to trimming and J lost 4 bases; unmatched junction nucleotides: 7. CDR3 length: 15 residues. Here the CDR3 DNA reads TGTGCCAGCAGTTGGGCGGGGGGCCGTTCAGATACGCAGTATTTT. It is translated as CASSWAGGRSDTQYF.

There are many counts of this clonotype. CDR3 loop: CASSPGGWEKLFF. The CDR3, as DNA: TGTGCCAGCAGCCCCGGAGGGTGGGAAAAACTGTTTTTT. This chain uses TRBV6-1 with TRBJ1-4, with D hard to call. The germline gives CDR1 MNHNS, CDR2 SASEGT. Trimming took off 6 bases at V and 8 bases at J, with 13 bases between the two ends. There are 13 residues in the CDR3.

This clonotype was observed at least ten times. The chain links TRBV18 to TRBJ2-7; D gene unclear. There are 14 residues in the CDR3. Germline-derived CDR1 and CDR2 are KGHSH and LQKENI. Trimming took 6 bases from V and 7 from J, leaving 19 bases between them. The CDR3 nucleotides are TGTGCCAGCTCCGCCGGGTCAATGGCGGTGGAGCAGTACTTC. It codes for CASSAGSMAVEQYF.

The genes are TRBV5-1 and TRBJ2-2; no firm D call. Germline V gene lookup returns CDR1 SGHRS and CDR2 YFSETQ. This CDR3 contains 15 residues. Trimming removed 0 bases at V and 4 bases at J, with 10 bases between. The CDR3 loop reads CASSLGLMGTGELFF. Here the CDR3 DNA reads TGCGCCAGCAGCTTGGGCCTGATGGGCACCGGGGAGCTGTTTTTT.

About this clonotype itself: This likely came from a read error, as a far larger clone is one base away. V is TRBV26 and J is TRBJ2-7; TRBD1 reflects the table's D call only, with no check against the DNA. TRBV26 is a pseudogene segment. This CDR3 has 12 residues. The CDR3: CASSPGAHKQYF. CDR3 nucleotides: TGTGCCAGCAGCCCAGGGGCCCACAAGCAGTACTTC.

The chain recombines TRBV30 with TRBJ1-3, with unresolved D. V lost 5 bases and J 3 bases, leaving 14 bases between the germline ends. Germline V CDR1 and CDR2: GTSNPN, SVGIG (reference sequence). This CDR3 contains 14 residues. The CDR3 DNA reads as TGTGCCTGGGGCGGTCAACTCGGTGGAAACACCATATATTTT. Its protein is CAWGGQLGGNTIYF.

J is TRBJ2-7 and V is TRBV7-9; D tentatively fits TRBD1 or TRBD2 (6 bases each). Germline V gives CDR1 SEHNR, CDR2 FQNEAQ (reference sequence). V lost 4 bases to trimming and J lost 2 bases, with 12 bases between them. The CDR3 totals 14 residues. The CDR3 loop reads CASSSEGVTYEQYF. Written as DNA, the CDR3 is TGTGCCAGCAGCTCGGAGGGGGTCACCTACGAGCAGTACTTC.

Only a few counts were recorded for this clonotype. The rearrangement uses TRBV11-2 and TRBJ1-4; TRBD1 might be the D (5 bases). Germline V gene data show CDR1 as SGHAT and CDR2 as FQNNGV. V was clipped by 5 bases and J by 2 bases, with 9 bases between them. The length of the CDR3 is 14 residues. The CDR3 loop reads CASSRRGTNEKLFF. The CDR3 DNA follows: TGTGCCAGCAGCCGCCGGGGGACTAATGAAAAACTGTTTTTT.

V usage is TRBV7-9 and J usage is TRBJ2-7; D uncertain. The CDR3 is made up of 13 amino acids. Per germline, CDR1 SEHNR and CDR2 FQNEAQ (reference sequence). Trimming pared 7 bases from V and 0 bases from J, leaving 10 bases between. DNA for the CDR3: TGTGCCAGCAACTTTGGGGACTCCTACGAGCAGTACTTC. Protein product: CASNFGDSYEQYF.

In its sample, this clonotype was seen many times. V and J are TRBV6-2 or TRBV6-3 and TRBJ2-7, with TRBD1 matching over 10 bases. Germline V lookup: CDR1 MNHEY, CDR2 SVGEGT. The junction had 14 bases not matched to a gene; V was cut back by 5 bases and J by 1 base. The CDR3 extends over 18 amino acids. In nucleotides, the CDR3 is TGTGCCAGCAGTACCTCGGACAGGGGGTGGCTCGCGTCCTACGAGCAGTACTTC. Translation gives CASSTSDRGWLASYEQYF.

This clonotype was recorded at least ten times. The rearrangement uses TRBV9 and TRBJ1-1; no firm D call. V lost 0 bases, J lost 7 bases, and 13 bases lay in between. Per the germline V gene, CDR1 is SGDLS and CDR2 is YYNGEE. The CDR3 has 14 amino acids. DNA for the CDR3: TGTGCCAGCAGCGTAGGGGTACCCTCGGGTGAAGCTTTCTTT. It translates to CASSVGVPSGEAFF.

At least ten counts were recorded for this clonotype. The chain carries TRBV11-2 and TRBJ2-3, with D perhaps given as TRBD1 or TRBD2 (5 bases each). CDR1 and CDR2 (germline): SGHAT, FQNNGV. The CDR3 loop spans 14 amino acids. V was trimmed by 5 bases and J by 3 bases, leaving 12 bases between them. The CDR3 spells CASSPTGPTDTQYF. CDR3 coding DNA: TGTGCCAGCAGCCCTACGGGACCGACAGATACGCAGTATTTT.

This clonotype was observed at least ten times. The genes are TRBV7-9 and TRBJ2-3; possibly TRBD1 for D (5 bases). The ends were cut back, 5 bases at V and 6 bases at J, with 12 bases in the middle. There are 13 residues in the CDR3. Per germline, CDR1 SEHNR and CDR2 FQNEAQ (reference sequence). CDR3 nucleotide sequence: TGTGCCAGCAGCCTATCAGGGATGGATACGCAGTATTTT. It yields the protein CASSLSGMDTQYF.

The chain joins TRBV6-2 or TRBV6-3 to TRBJ2-7, with D perhaps TRBD1 or TRBD2 (6 bases each). V lost 5 bases to trimming and J lost 7 bases, with 21 bases between them. The CDR3 is 15 amino acids. The germline gives CDR1 MNHEY, CDR2 SVGEGT. The CDR3 DNA is TGTGCCAGCAGTGTCGCCATTGGGGGGCGGGATGAGCAGTACTTC. Translated, it gives CASSVAIGGRDEQYF.

This clonotype showed up just a few times. The chain is built from TRBV28 and TRBJ2-3; TRBD2 matches at 14 bases. The CDR3 is 19 residues long. With V trimmed by 1 base and J by 1 base, 7 bases remained unmatched. Looked up from germline, CDR1 is MDHEN and CDR2 is SYDVKM. Here the CDR3 DNA reads TGTGCCAGCAGTTTATCGGGGACTAGCGGGAGTTACCGCACAGATACGCAGTATTTT. Amino acids: CASSLSGTSGSYRTDTQYF.

Many counts were recorded for this clonotype. The chain joins TRBV24-1 to TRBJ1-3, with D unresolved. Germline V gene lookup returns CDR1 KGHDR and CDR2 SFDVKD. The CDR3 is 13 amino acids. V was pared by 12 bases and J by 2 bases, with 13 bases between. The CDR3 is CACQKETGNTIYF. The CDR3 bases are TGTGCCTGTCAGAAGGAAACTGGAAACACCATATATTTT.

This clonotype came up many times. The chain uses TRBV7-2 and TRBJ2-6, with TRBD1 matching 12 bases. Germline CDR1 SGHTA, CDR2 FQGNSA. After removal of 3 bases from V and 1 base from J, the junction contained 7 bases not matched to a gene. This CDR3 comprises 19 residues. The CDR3 is CASSFVRDRGLSGANVLTF. The CDR3 bases are TGTGCCAGCAGCTTCGTCCGGGACAGGGGGCTGTCTGGGGCCAACGTCCTGACTTTC.

This clonotype was seen only a few times. The chain uses TRBV20-1 and TRBJ2-7; 9 positions agree with TRBD1. The CDR3 is made up of 14 amino acids. Germline-derived CDR1 and CDR2 are DFQATT and SNEGSKA (reference sequence). Unmatched junction bases numbered 9, after V lost 5 bases and J lost 4 bases. The CDR3 bases are TGCAGTGCTGTACGGGGGGACAGGGCGTACGAGCAGTACTTC. Translated, it gives CSAVRGDRAYEQYF.

As concerns this clonotype: A far larger clone is only one base removed, so a read error is likely. The V and J genes are TRBV2 and TRBJ2-4; tentatively, D is TRBD1 or TRBD2 (6 bases each). Germline CDR1 SNHLY, CDR2 FYNNEI. CDR3 length equals 12 residues. Trimming cost V 8 bases and J 13 bases, with 18 bases left between them. The CDR3 loop reads CASGGLNNEQYF. CDR3 bases: TGTGCCAGCGGGGGGCTGAACAATGAGCAGTACTTC.

This clonotype was picked up many times. A read error may account for a junction end that differs from germline. The rearrangement uses TRBV20-1 and TRBJ2-6; a weak D match, TRBD2 (6 bases). The CDR3 covers 16 residues. Germline CDR1 is DFQATT and CDR2 is SNEGSKA (reference sequence). CDR3 bases: TGCAGCGCTAGTCATAGCGGCAGTATTGGGGCCAACGTCCTGACTTTC. It specifies CSASHSGSIGANVLTF.

Notes on this clonotype: With only one base between it and a far larger clone, this is likely a read error. The V and J genes are TRBV11-2 and TRBJ2-1; D not certain. The CDR3 sequence is 14 residues long. V was pared by 7 bases and J by 10 bases, with 20 bases between. Per the germline V gene, CDR1 is SGHAT and CDR2 is FQNNGV. CDR3 sequence: CASNVVGPKGEQFF. CDR3 sequence (DNA): TGTGCCAGCAACGTAGTGGGCCCGAAGGGAGAGCAGTTCTTC.

This clonotype was detected many times. The chain is built from TRBV6-2 or TRBV6-3 and TRBJ1-2; 7 nucleotides line up with TRBD1. Trimming took 2 bases from V and 7 from J; bases not matched to a gene: 7. The length of the CDR3 is 14 residues. CDR1 and CDR2 from the germline V gene are MNHEY and SVGEGT. The CDR3 coding sequence is TGTGCCAGCAGTTACCTCGAGTCAGGGGGTGGCTACACCTTC. The encoded protein is CASSYLESGGGYTF.

The sample holds many counts of this clonotype. The chain has TRBV20-1 and TRBJ2-1, with 9 positions matching TRBD2. Per the germline V gene, CDR1 is DFQATT and CDR2 is SNEGSKA (reference sequence). With V trimmed by 3 bases and J by 13 bases, 7 bases remained unmatched. The CDR3 totals 12 residues. In DNA form, the CDR3 reads TGCAGTGCTAGTTTCTCGACTAGCGGACAGTTCTTC. Protein product: CSASFSTSGQFF.

Remarks on this clonotype: It is likely a read error: a sequence one base away is far more abundant. The chain combines TRBV5-1 with TRBJ2-7; TRBD1 might be the D (5 bases). Trimming left V 4 bases short and J 7 bases short, with 18 bases between. Germline CDR1 SGHRS, CDR2 YFSETQ. The CDR3 is 14 residues long. The CDR3 DNA is TGCGCCAGCAGCGCAGGGAACTCCTACAATGAGCAGTACTTC. Translating it yields CASSAGNSYNEQYF.